This T cell receptor beta chain was recorded in a study of T cell responses to AZD1222 COVID-19 vaccine. The method was immunoSEQ multiplex PCR; TCRdb's version includes in-frame clones alone and lacks a portion of them. The sample has approximately 300,000 clones; about 94% are singletons. The CDR3 runs 14 residues. CDR1 and CDR2 (germline): SNHLY, FYNNEI. Trimming removed 4 bases at V and 2 bases at J, with 11 bases between. The input for sequencing was peripheral blood, taken 28 days after the second AZD1222 dose. The TCR sequence derives from an adult who received the AZD1222 COVID-19 vaccine. V is TRBV2 and J is TRBJ2-5; possible D gene TRBD1, 5 bases. CDR3 nucleotides: TGTGCCAGCAGTGTCCAGGGTTCTCAAGAGACCCAGTACTTC. Amino acids: CASSVQGSQETQYF.